The rows below give T cell receptor beta chains drawn from one sample of a study of T cells after yellow fever vaccination. From the 5' RACE reads, TCRdb called clonotypes with MiXCR, one entry per CDR3 protein. The repertoire consists of some 560,000 distinct CDR3 sequences, with 15% to 20% occurring once and the leading ten covering approximately 14%. Here the sequenced sample was PBMCs, taken 15 days after the yellow fever booster vaccination. The receptors originated from a man aged 25 to 40 who received the YFV17D yellow fever vaccine. CDR3s include the opening cysteine and the closing phenylalanine or tryptophan. Fields, in order: V gene, J gene, D gene, CDR3 protein. The D gene is left open where the match is weak.

TRBV5-1	TRBJ2-7	.	CASSLGPMGEYEQYF
TRBV27	TRBJ2-7	.	CASSFEAGSSYEQYF
TRBV10-1	TRBJ2-1	TRBD2	CASSELGLAGGVNEQFF
TRBV28	TRBJ2-5	.	CATQLGRLETQYF
TRBV6-2/TRBV6-3	TRBJ2-1	TRBD2	CASSRLAGGRFF
TRBV27	TRBJ1-5	.	CASSLSRLNQPQHF
TRBV4-3	TRBJ2-5	TRBD2	CASSHSTAGQETQYF
TRBV21-1	TRBJ2-5	.	CASSRITRGRGTQYF
TRBV12-3/TRBV12-4	TRBJ1-1	.	CASIWDQVGAEAFF
TRBV5-1	TRBJ2-3	.	CASRPGPRGADTQYF
TRBV7-2	TRBJ2-1	.	CASSLLPGAEQFF
TRBV7-6	TRBJ2-7	.	CASSSLASTYEQYF
TRBV7-9	TRBJ1-2	.	CASSLASQSFGYTF
TRBV5-1	TRBJ2-1	TRBD2	CASSPRSSGRGSYNEQFF
TRBV12-3/TRBV12-4	TRBJ2-1	TRBD2	CASSSPTSGVSYNEQFF
TRBV18	TRBJ2-5	TRBD1	CASSPSTGGTQETQYF
TRBV3-1	TRBJ2-5	TRBD2	CASSSPGVAGKETQYF
TRBV7-2	TRBJ2-1	.	CASSLRRDNEQFF
TRBV5-1	TRBJ1-1	TRBD1	CASNPQGLDTEAFF
TRBV5-1	TRBJ2-3	TRBD2	CASSLALAASDTQYF
TRBV7-9	TRBJ2-1	TRBD2	CASSRIAGQGNEQFF
TRBV7-9	TRBJ2-5	TRBD1	CASSLSQGIWETQYF
TRBV6-6	TRBJ1-1	.	CAAAHEGLTEAFF
TRBV11-2	TRBJ2-1	.	CASSPTPTGPMSGEQFF
TRBV29-1	TRBJ2-7	TRBD2	CSVRGLALSYEQYF
TRBV6-1	TRBJ2-1	TRBD1	CASSEDSGTGPNEQFF
TRBV7-2	TRBJ2-5	.	CASSNQGRETQYF
TRBV18	TRBJ2-7	TRBD1	CASSLGDRVYEQYF
TRBV20-1	TRBJ2-1	TRBD2	CSARDAAGGLDEQFF
TRBV5-1	TRBJ2-5	.	CASRENQETQYF
TRBV20-1	TRBJ2-3	.	CSARPAEGELTDTQYF
TRBV27	TRBJ2-7	TRBD1	CASSHGTGGGEQYF
TRBV10-3	TRBJ2-3	TRBD2	CAIRSGSEYTQYF
TRBV7-2	TRBJ1-2	.	CASSLERNYGYTF
TRBV29-1	TRBJ2-1	.	CSAPSTPDYNEQFF
TRBV6-1	TRBJ2-4	.	CASSPREADIQYF
TRBV20-1	TRBJ2-2	TRBD1	CSARGQGLNTGELFF
TRBV19	TRBJ2-3	.	CASSNHPNNPDTQYF
TRBV6-6	TRBJ2-3	.	CASRGRLTDTQYF
TRBV14	TRBJ2-2	.	CASSPEERITGELFF
TRBV20-1	TRBJ2-1	.	CSAAQDHEQFF
TRBV7-9	TRBJ2-3	.	CASSIQGGTDTQYF
TRBV24-1	TRBJ2-2	.	CATEDTANTGELFF
TRBV2	TRBJ2-4	TRBD1	CASSSDRGENIQYF
TRBV5-1	TRBJ2-7	.	CASSLPGENEQYF
TRBV29-1	TRBJ2-1	.	CSVEVGGASSYNEQFF
TRBV5-4	TRBJ2-1	.	CASSRQGRVFDEQFF
TRBV7-9	TRBJ2-1	.	CASSLGTRTTFF
TRBV11-2	TRBJ2-7	TRBD2	CASSLGTTIYEQYF
TRBV12-3/TRBV12-4	TRBJ2-7	.	CASRRDLPYEQYF
TRBV15	TRBJ2-1	.	CATSGRTPDAYNEQFF
TRBV7-2	TRBJ1-5	.	CASSLEALRDNQPQHF
TRBV11-3	TRBJ2-3	.	CASSKGVRITDTQYF
TRBV29-1	TRBJ1-2	.	CSTWDSGFSYTF
TRBV18	TRBJ2-5	.	CASSPRGASETQYF
TRBV20-1	TRBJ2-7	.	CSARNPPTGTLPAYEQYF
TRBV12-3/TRBV12-4	TRBJ1-1	TRBD1	CASSLAGQANTEAFF
TRBV15	TRBJ2-1	TRBD2	CATTRLAGVSSYNEQFF
TRBV5-5	TRBJ1-4	TRBD1	CASSWTGGGEKLFF
TRBV30	TRBJ2-7	TRBD1	CAWSTGQALDNEQYF